The sequence of this TCR beta chain was determined in a study of control samples from healthy donors and cancer patients. The table came from immunoSEQ multiplex PCR; TCRdb's copy has only in-frame clones and leaves some out. The sample includes around 68,000 clones, 83% seen only once; the top ten take approximately 15%. Germline assignment: CDR1 LGHDT and CDR2 YNNKEL (reference sequence). V shed 4 bases, J shed 0 bases, and the junction held 9 bases outside the gene matches. This CDR3 comprises 17 residues. The chain links TRBV3-1 (or the pseudogene TRBV3-2) to TRBJ2-1; TRBD2 agrees at 7 bases. The sequenced material came from blood. This clonotype was sampled from a man in his 60s in good health. CDR3 in amino acids: CASSRRASGSSYNEQFF. DNA of the CDR3: TGTGCCAGCAGCCGGAGGGCTAGCGGAAGCTCCTACAATGAGCAGTTCTTC.